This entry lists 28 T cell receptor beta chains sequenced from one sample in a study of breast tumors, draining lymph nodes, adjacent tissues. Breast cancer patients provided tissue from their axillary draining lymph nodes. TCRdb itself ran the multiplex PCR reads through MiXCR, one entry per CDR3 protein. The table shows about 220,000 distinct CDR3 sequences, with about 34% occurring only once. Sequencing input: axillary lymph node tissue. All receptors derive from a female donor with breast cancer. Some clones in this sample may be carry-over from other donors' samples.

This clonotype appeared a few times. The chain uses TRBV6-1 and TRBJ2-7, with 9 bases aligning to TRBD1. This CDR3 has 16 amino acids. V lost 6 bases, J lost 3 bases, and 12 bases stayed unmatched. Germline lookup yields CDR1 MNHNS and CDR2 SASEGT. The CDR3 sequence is CASRPTGTGFIYEQYF. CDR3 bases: TGTGCCAGCAGGCCTACCGGGACAGGGTTCATCTACGAGCAGTACTTC.

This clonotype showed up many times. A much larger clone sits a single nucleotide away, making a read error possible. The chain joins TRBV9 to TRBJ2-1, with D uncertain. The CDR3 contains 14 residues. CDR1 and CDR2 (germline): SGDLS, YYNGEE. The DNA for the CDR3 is TGTGCCAGCAGCGTAGCTACTATGTACAATGAGCAGTCCTTC. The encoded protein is CASSVATMYNEQSF.

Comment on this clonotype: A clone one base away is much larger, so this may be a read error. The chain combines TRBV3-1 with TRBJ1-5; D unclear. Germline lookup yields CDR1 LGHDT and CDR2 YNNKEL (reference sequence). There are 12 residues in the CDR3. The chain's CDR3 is CASGQESQPQHF. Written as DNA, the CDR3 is TGTGCCAGCGGCCAAGAAAGTCAGCCCCAGCATTTT.

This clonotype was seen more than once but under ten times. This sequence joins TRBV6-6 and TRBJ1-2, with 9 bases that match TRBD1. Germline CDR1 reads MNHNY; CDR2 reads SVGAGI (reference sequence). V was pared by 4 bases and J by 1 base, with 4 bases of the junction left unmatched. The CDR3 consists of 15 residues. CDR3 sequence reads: CASSFPGQGNYGYTF. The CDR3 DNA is TGTGCCAGCAGTTTTCCGGGACAGGGTAACTATGGCTACACCTTC.

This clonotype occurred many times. For the CDR3, the DNA is TGCGCCAGCAGCGCCCGAGCGGGGACCACAGATACGCAGTATTTT. This gives the protein CASSARAGTTDTQYF. The chain combines TRBV5-1 with TRBJ2-3, with 7 nucleotides matching TRBD2. Germline trimming cut 4 bases from V and 2 bases from J; bases unmatched to any gene: 7. CDR3 length: 15 amino acids. CDR1 SGHRS and CDR2 YFSETQ come from the germline V gene.

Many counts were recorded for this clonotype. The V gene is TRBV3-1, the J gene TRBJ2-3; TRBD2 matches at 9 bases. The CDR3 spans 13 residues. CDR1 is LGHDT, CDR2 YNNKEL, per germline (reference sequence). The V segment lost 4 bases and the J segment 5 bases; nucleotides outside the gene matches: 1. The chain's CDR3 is CASSLRGGDTQYF. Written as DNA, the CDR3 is TGTGCCAGCAGCCTGCGGGGGGGAGATACGCAGTATTTT.

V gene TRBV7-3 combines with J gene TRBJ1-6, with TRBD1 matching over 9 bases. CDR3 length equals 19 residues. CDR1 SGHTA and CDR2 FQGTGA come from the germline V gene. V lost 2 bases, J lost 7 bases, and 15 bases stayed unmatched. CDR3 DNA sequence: TGTGCCAGCAGCTTATTCTTGGGGGGTGACAGGGGGAGAAATTCACCCCTCCACTTT. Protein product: CASSLFLGGDRGRNSPLHF.

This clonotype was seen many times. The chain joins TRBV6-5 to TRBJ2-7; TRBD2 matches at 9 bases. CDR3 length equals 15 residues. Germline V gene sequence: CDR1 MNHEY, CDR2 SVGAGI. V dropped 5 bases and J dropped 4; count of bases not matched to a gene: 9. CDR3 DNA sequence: TGTGCCAGCAGTCGTTTGTCTAGCGGGAAATACGAGCAGTACTTC. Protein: CASSRLSSGKYEQYF.

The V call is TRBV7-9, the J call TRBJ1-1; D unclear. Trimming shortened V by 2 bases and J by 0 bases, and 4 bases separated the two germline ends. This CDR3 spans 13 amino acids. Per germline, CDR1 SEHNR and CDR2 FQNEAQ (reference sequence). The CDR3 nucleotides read TGTGCCAGCAGCTTAATAATGAACACTGAAGCTTTCTTT. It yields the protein CASSLIMNTEAFF.

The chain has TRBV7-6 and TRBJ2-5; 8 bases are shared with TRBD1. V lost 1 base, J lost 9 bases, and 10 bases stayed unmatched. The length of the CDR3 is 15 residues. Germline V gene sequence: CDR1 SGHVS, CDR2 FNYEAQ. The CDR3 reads CASSLGQGANQPQYF. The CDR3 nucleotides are TGTGCCAGCAGCTTAGGCCAGGGGGCGAATCAGCCCCAGTACTTC.

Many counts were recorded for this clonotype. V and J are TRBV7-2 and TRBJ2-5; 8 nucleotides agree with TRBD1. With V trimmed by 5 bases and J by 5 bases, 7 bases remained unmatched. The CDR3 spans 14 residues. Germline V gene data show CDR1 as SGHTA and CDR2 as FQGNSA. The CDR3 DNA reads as TGTGCCAGCAGCGGCCGGACAGGGTTGGAGACCCAGTACTTC. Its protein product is CASSGRTGLETQYF.

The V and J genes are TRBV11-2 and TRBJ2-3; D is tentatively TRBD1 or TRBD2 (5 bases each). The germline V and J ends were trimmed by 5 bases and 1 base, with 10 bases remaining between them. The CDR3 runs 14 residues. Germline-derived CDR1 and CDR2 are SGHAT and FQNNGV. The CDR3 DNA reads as TGTGCCAGCAGCCGAGGGGCTCGCACAGATACGCAGTATTTT. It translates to CASSRGARTDTQYF.

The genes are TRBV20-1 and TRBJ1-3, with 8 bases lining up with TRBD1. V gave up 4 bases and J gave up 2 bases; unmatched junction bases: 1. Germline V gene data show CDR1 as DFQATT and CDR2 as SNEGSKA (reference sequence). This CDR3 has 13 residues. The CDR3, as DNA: TGCAGTGCTACGACAGGGGCTGGAAACACCATATATTTT. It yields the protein CSATTGAGNTIYF.

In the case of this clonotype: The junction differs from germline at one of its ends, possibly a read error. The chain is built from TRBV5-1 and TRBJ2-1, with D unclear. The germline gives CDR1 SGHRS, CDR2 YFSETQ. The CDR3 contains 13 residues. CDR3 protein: CASSLPNRNDQFF. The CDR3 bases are TGCGCCAGCAGCTTGCCCAATCGGAATGACCAGTTCTTC.

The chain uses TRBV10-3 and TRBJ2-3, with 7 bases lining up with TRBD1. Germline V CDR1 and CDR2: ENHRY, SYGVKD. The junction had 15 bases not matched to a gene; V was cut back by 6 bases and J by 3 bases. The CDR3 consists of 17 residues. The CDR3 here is CAIRDPPGQGVTDTQYF. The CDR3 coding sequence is TGTGCCATCAGAGACCCCCCGGGCCAGGGGGTTACAGATACGCAGTATTTT.

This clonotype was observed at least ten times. The CDR3 reads CASSPRTGGAGNYGYTF. The CDR3 bases are TGTGCCAGCAGTCCTCGGACAGGGGGCGCTGGAAACTATGGCTACACCTTC. This rearrangement joins TRBV12-3 or TRBV12-4 to TRBJ1-2; TRBD1 agrees at 11 bases. The CDR3 is 17 residues long. V lost 5 bases, J lost 2 bases, and 10 bases stayed unmatched.

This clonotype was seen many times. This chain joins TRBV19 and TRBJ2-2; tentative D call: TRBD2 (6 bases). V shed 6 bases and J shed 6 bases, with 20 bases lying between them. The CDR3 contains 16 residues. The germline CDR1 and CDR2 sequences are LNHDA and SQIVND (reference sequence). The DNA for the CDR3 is TGTGCCAGTAGCCAGGGCGGACTATTTCTTGCCGGGGAGCTGTTTTTT. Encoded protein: CASSQGGLFLAGELFF.

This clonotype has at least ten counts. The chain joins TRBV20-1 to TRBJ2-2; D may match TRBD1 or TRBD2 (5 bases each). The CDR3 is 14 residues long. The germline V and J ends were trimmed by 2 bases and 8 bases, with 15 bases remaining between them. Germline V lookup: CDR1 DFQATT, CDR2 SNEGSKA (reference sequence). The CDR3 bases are TGCAGTGCTAGATCCGGGACCTCTAGGGGGGAGCTGTTTTTT. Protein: CSARSGTSRGELFF.

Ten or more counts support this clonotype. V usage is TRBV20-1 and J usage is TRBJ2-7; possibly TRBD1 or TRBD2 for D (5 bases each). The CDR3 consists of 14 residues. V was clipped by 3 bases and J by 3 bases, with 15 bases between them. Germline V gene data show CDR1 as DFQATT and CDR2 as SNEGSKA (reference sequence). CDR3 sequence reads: CSASPGSLIYEQYF. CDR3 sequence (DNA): TGCAGTGCTAGCCCAGGGAGCCTGATCTACGAGCAGTACTTC.

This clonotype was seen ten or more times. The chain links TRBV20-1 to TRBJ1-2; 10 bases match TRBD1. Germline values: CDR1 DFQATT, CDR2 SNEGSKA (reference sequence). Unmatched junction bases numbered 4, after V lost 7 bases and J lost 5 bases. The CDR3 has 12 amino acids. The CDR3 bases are TGCAGTGTTCGGACAGGGGGGTATGGCTACACCTTC. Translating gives CSVRTGGYGYTF.

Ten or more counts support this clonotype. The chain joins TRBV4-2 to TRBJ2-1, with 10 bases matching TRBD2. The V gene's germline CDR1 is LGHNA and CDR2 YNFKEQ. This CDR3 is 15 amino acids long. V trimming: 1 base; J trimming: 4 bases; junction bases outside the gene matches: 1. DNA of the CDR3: TGTGCCAGCAGCCAAGGGACTAGCGGTTACAATGAGCAGTTCTTC. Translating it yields CASSQGTSGYNEQFF.

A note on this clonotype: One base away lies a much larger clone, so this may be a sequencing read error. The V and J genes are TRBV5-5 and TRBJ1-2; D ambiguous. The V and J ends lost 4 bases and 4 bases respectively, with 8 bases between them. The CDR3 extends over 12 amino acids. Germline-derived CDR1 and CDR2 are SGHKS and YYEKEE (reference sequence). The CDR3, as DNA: TGTGCCAGCAGCCATAGCAGCTATGGCTACACCTTC. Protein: CASSHSSYGYTF.

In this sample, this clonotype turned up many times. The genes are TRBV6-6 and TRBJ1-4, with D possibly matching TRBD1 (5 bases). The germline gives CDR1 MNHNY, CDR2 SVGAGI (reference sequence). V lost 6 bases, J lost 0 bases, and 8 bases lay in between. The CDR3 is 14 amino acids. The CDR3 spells CASRGGATNEKLFF. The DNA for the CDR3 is TGTGCCAGCAGGGGAGGGGCAACTAATGAAAAACTGTTTTTT.

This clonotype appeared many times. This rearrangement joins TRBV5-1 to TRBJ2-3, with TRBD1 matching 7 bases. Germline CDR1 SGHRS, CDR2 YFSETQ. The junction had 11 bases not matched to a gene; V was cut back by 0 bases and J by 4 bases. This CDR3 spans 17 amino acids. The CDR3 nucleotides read TGCGCCAGCAGCTTGGGATCGGTTCTAGGGGGCGCAGATACGCAGTATTTT. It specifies CASSLGSVLGGADTQYF.

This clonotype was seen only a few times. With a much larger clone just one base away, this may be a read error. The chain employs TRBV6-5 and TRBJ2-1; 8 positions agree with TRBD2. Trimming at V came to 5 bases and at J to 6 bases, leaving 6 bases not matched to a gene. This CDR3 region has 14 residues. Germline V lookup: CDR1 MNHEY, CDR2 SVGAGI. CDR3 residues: CASSPGGPFNEQFF. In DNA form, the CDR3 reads TGTGCCAGCAGTCCGGGGGGGCCTTTCAATGAGCAGTTCTTC.

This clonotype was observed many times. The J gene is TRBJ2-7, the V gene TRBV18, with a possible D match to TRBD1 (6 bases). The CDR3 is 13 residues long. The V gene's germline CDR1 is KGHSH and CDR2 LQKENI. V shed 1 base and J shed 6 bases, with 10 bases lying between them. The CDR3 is CASSPHRDGEQYF. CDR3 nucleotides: TGTGCCAGCTCACCACACAGGGACGGCGAGCAGTACTTC.

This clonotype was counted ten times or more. The DNA for the CDR3 is TGTGCCACCAGAGGGACGGACACCGGGGAGCTGTTTTTT. The encoded protein is CATRGTDTGELFF. The V call is TRBV24-1, the J call TRBJ2-2; D is tentatively TRBD1 or TRBD2 (5 bases each). V lost 7 bases and J lost 3, with 8 bases in between. This CDR3 region has 13 residues. The germline CDR1 and CDR2 sequences are KGHDR and SFDVKD.

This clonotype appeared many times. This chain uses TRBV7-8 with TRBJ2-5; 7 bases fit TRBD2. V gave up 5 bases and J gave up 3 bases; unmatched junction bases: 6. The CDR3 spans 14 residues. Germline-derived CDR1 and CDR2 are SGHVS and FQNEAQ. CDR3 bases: TGTGCCAGCAGCCGTCGGGGGGTTGAAGAGACCCAGTACTTC. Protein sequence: CASSRRGVEETQYF.